These 7 T cell receptor beta chains originate from one sample sequenced in a study of blood T cell repertoires in COVID-19. Sequenced by immunoSEQ multiplex PCR; TCRdb stores in-frame clones only, minus some. The sample yields fewer than 250,000 clones, approximately 80% seen once. The sequenced sample consisted of peripheral blood. Every receptor here comes from an elderly woman with acute or convalescent COVID-19.

The V call is TRBV6-2 or TRBV6-3, the J call TRBJ1-1; 10 bases line up with TRBD1. The length of the CDR3 is 15 residues. V lost 5 bases to trimming and J lost 11 bases; unmatched junction nucleotides: 14. Per the germline V gene, CDR1 is MNHEY and CDR2 is SVGEGT. The CDR3 reads CASSPRKGQGFEAFF. The DNA of the CDR3 is TGTGCCAGCAGTCCGAGGAAGGGACAGGGGTTTGAGGCTTTCTTT.

By sample share, this clone is large (0.1 to 1%). The rearrangement uses TRBV19 and TRBJ1-2; 7 nucleotides match TRBD1. Germline lookup yields CDR1 LNHDA and CDR2 SQIVND (reference sequence). V dropped 10 bases and J dropped 2; count of bases not matched to a gene: 7. This CDR3 spans 13 amino acids. In nucleotides, the CDR3 is TGTGCCACTTTTGACAGGGTCAACTATGGCTACACCTTC. Protein product: CATFDRVNYGYTF.

The V gene is TRBV7-2, the J gene TRBJ1-5; D is perhaps TRBD1 (5 bases). CDR1 is SGHTA and CDR2 is FQGNSA in the germline V gene. The germline V and J ends were trimmed by 1 base and 7 bases, with 11 bases remaining between them. This CDR3 region has 14 residues. Here the CDR3 reads CASSLGGRDQPQHF. Written as DNA, the CDR3 is TGTGCCAGCAGCTTAGGGGGCCGAGACCAGCCCCAGCATTTT. The full variable domain, in which reference TRBV7-2 and TRBJ1-5 provide the parts outside the CDR3, is GAGVSQSPSNKVTEKGKDVELRCDPISGHTALYWYRQSLGQGLEFLIYFQGNSAPDKSGLPSDRFSAERTGGSVSTLTIQRTQQEDSAVYLCASSLGGRDQPQHFGDGTRLSIL.

The rearrangement joins TRBV9 to TRBJ2-1; 7 bases are shared with TRBD2. Germline CDR1 SGDLS, CDR2 YYNGEE. V gave up 0 bases and J gave up 7 bases; unmatched junction bases: 7. There are 15 residues in the CDR3. The CDR3 sequence is CASSVGGGKGNEQFF. The DNA for the CDR3 is TGTGCCAGCAGCGTAGGCGGGGGAAAGGGGAATGAGCAGTTCTTC.

The V call is TRBV7-9, the J call TRBJ2-7; 10 bases fit TRBD1. V shed 3 bases and J 0 bases; nucleotides not matched to a gene: 5. Germline loops: CDR1 SEHNR, CDR2 FQNEAQ (reference sequence). CDR3 length: 16 amino acids. CDR3 in amino acids: CASSFPGQGISYEQYF. The CDR3 bases are TGTGCCAGCAGCTTTCCGGGACAGGGGATCTCCTACGAGCAGTACTTC.

This clone has a single count. The chain joins TRBV7-9 to TRBJ2-1; D is perhaps TRBD1 (5 bases). Germline CDR1 reads SEHNR; CDR2 reads FQNEAQ (reference sequence). The CDR3 has 15 amino acids. Trimming removed 1 base from V and 2 bases from J, with 9 bases in between. CDR3 loop: CASSLGWTTYNEQFF. The DNA for the CDR3 is TGTGCCAGCAGCTTAGGTTGGACAACCTACAATGAGCAGTTCTTC.

This chain links TRBV10-1 with TRBJ2-1; 9 nucleotides match TRBD2. CDR1 is WNHNN and CDR2 is SYGVQD in the germline V gene (reference sequence). The CDR3 loop spans 17 amino acids. With V trimmed by 2 bases and J by 5 bases, 10 bases remained unmatched. CDR3: CASSETYSGRGHNEQFF. CDR3 DNA sequence: TGCGCCAGCAGTGAGACCTATAGCGGGAGAGGCCACAATGAGCAGTTCTTC.